The 19 T cell receptor beta chains given below trace back to one sample, sequenced in a study of blood T cell repertoires in COVID-19. Libraries were prepared by immunoSEQ multiplex PCR; TCRdb keeps only in-frame clonotypes and omits some of them. Altogether roughly 310,000 clones are present, around 89% being singletons, with the ten largest covering 4%. Sequenced material: peripheral blood. The receptors were sampled from a woman between 50 and 59 years old with active or convalescent COVID-19.

The chain joins TRBV2 to TRBJ2-5; TRBD2 agrees at 10 bases. The junction had 3 bases not matched to a gene; V was cut back by 4 bases and J by 4 bases. This CDR3 contains 14 residues. Germline V gene data show CDR1 as SNHLY and CDR2 as FYNNEI. CDR3 in amino acids: CASSGAGGSETQYF. The CDR3, as DNA: TGTGCCAGCAGTGGAGCGGGGGGGTCAGAGACCCAGTACTTC.

The chain joins TRBV27 to TRBJ2-2; the match to TRBD1 covers 8 bases. J gave up 5 bases and V 5 bases, and 10 bases lay outside the gene matches. CDR1 MNHEY and CDR2 SMNVEV come from the germline V gene (reference sequence). This CDR3 has 16 amino acids. In DNA, the CDR3 is TGTGCCAGCAGTCCCAGACAGGGGAGGAGGACCGGGGAGCTGTTTTTT. This sequence encodes CASSPRQGRRTGELFF.

Concerning this clone: At the DNA level, this CDR3 is encoded by other sequences in the same sample as well. This chain uses TRBV6-5 with TRBJ1-3; no definite D call. The V end was cut by 1 base, the J end by 4 bases, with 8 bases between. This CDR3 has 14 residues. Germline V CDR1 and CDR2: MNHEY, SVGAGI. This CDR3 reads CASSYLGPGNTIYF. The CDR3 coding sequence is TGTGCCAGCAGTTACTTGGGCCCGGGAAACACCATATATTTT.

This clone was detected a few times. A junction boundary mismatches the germline segment, possibly from a read error. This chain joins TRBV4-3 and TRBJ1-2; D is possibly TRBD1 (5 bases). Germline V lookup: CDR1 LGHNA, CDR2 YSLEER. The CDR3 covers 15 residues. CDR3 protein: CASSQDRQAGRALPF. In DNA form, the CDR3 reads TGCGCCAGCAGCCAAGATAGGCAAGCAGGGAGGGCCCTCCCCTTC.

In its sample, this clone was seen once. The chain carries TRBV6-2 or TRBV6-3 and TRBJ2-7; D remains ambiguous. Germline CDR1 reads MNHEY; CDR2 reads SVGEGT. V shed 5 bases and J shed 0 bases, with 11 bases lying between them. The CDR3 spans 14 residues. The CDR3 DNA follows: TGTGCCAGCAGTGTTATGAGGTACTCCTACGAGCAGTACTTC. It codes for CASSVMRYSYEQYF.

Only a few counts were recorded for this clone. The chain links TRBV14 to TRBJ2-5; 11 bases agree with TRBD2. CDR3 length: 18 residues. J gave up 2 bases and V 0 bases, and 8 bases lay outside the gene matches. In germline, CDR1 is SGHDN, CDR2 FVKESK. The CDR3 protein is CASSQDKGLAGLQETQYF. The CDR3 DNA is TGTGCCAGCAGCCAAGATAAAGGACTAGCGGGTTTACAAGAGACCCAGTACTTC.

This rearrangement joins TRBV6-2 or TRBV6-3 to TRBJ2-7; a possible D gene is TRBD1 (6 bases). The ends were cut back, 5 bases at V and 1 base at J, with 15 bases in the middle. Germline loops: CDR1 MNHEY, CDR2 SVGEGT. This CDR3 spans 15 amino acids. CDR3 in amino acids: CASSQHRAASYEQYF. The DNA for the CDR3 is TGTGCCAGCAGTCAACACAGGGCTGCTTCCTACGAGCAGTACTTC.

The chain is built from TRBV27 and TRBJ2-1; 9 positions agree with TRBD2. V trimming: 0 bases; J trimming: 7 bases; junction bases outside the gene matches: 7. Germline V gene data show CDR1 as MNHEY and CDR2 as SMNVEV (reference sequence). The CDR3 consists of 16 residues. CDR3 in amino acids: CASSLSFGLAGNEQFF. CDR3 DNA sequence: TGTGCCAGCAGTTTATCTTTCGGGCTAGCGGGGAATGAGCAGTTCTTC.

This clone showed up just once. This rearrangement joins TRBV7-6 to TRBJ2-5; 8 bases are a match to TRBD1. The V gene end was trimmed by 6 bases and the J gene end by 3 bases; junction bases not matched to a gene: 6. Germline loops: CDR1 SGHVS, CDR2 FNYEAQ. The length of the CDR3 is 14 residues. CDR3 loop: CASSSGQGKETQYF. In nucleotides, the CDR3 is TGTGCCAGCAGTTCCGGACAGGGAAAAGAGACCCAGTACTTC.

This chain connects TRBV12-3 or TRBV12-4 to TRBJ1-2; TRBD1 aligns across 7 bases. The length of the CDR3 is 13 residues. V gave up 6 bases and J gave up 4 bases; unmatched junction bases: 5. The CDR3 reads CASSRQGSYGYTF. In DNA, the CDR3 is TGTGCCAGCAGCCGACAGGGCTCCTATGGCTACACCTTC.

The chain joins TRBV15 to TRBJ1-2; TRBD1 is a possible D gene (6 bases). Per the germline V gene, CDR1 is LNHNV and CDR2 is YYDKDF (reference sequence). CDR3 length: 14 residues. Trimming pared 3 bases from V and 4 bases from J, leaving 12 bases between. CDR3 nucleotides: TGTGCCACCAGCAGTTCCGACAGGTCCTATGGCTACACCTTC. Its protein is CATSSSDRSYGYTF.

The rearrangement uses TRBV12-3 or TRBV12-4 and TRBJ2-7; TRBD2 might be the D (5 bases). The CDR3 covers 11 residues. V lost 5 bases, J lost 6 bases, and 8 bases lay in between. CDR3 in amino acids: CASSARGEQYF. Written as DNA, the CDR3 is TGTGCCAGCAGTGCCCGGGGCGAGCAGTACTTC.

The chain couples TRBV24-1 to TRBJ2-5; D call uncertain. CDR3 length equals 13 residues. V was pared by 3 bases and J by 4 bases, with 8 bases between. Per the germline V gene, CDR1 is KGHDR and CDR2 is SFDVKD. CDR3 region: CATSDPQRETQYF. CDR3 nucleotides: TGTGCCACCAGTGATCCGCAGCGAGAGACCCAGTACTTC.

The chain has TRBV4-1 and TRBJ1-1; TRBD1 matches at 11 bases. V dropped 1 base and J dropped 4; count of bases not matched to a gene: 2. Germline V gene data show CDR1 as MGHRA and CDR2 as YSYEKL. This CDR3 has 15 amino acids. The CDR3 here is CASSQGGTGGTEAFF. The CDR3 DNA reads TGCGCCAGCAGCCAAGGCGGGACAGGGGGCACTGAAGCTTTCTTT.

CDR3 coding DNA: TGTGCCAGCAGTTTATCCGCGGGTGACTACAATGAGCAGTTCTTC. It codes for CASSLSAGDYNEQFF. This chain joins TRBV27 and TRBJ2-1; possible D gene TRBD2, 5 bases. The CDR3 contains 15 residues. Trimming took off 0 bases at V and 3 bases at J, with 9 bases between the two ends. CDR1 and CDR2 from the germline V gene are MNHEY and SMNVEV (reference sequence).

V and J are TRBV5-6 and TRBJ2-6, with a tentative D call TRBD2 (7 bases). The germline CDR1 and CDR2 sequences are SGHDT and YYEEEE. With 3 bases removed from V and 2 bases from J, the gap between germline ends came to 18 bases. The CDR3 runs 18 residues. The CDR3 sequence: CASSYGGLGLTGANVLTF. The DNA for the CDR3 is TGTGCCAGCAGCTACGGGGGGCTAGGCTTAACTGGGGCCAACGTCCTGACTTTC.

A single count supports this clone. V is TRBV19 and J is TRBJ2-2; D not certain. The CDR3 contains 14 residues. Trimming took off 1 base at V and 1 base at J, with 4 bases between the two ends. Germline CDR1 and CDR2: LNHDA and SQIVND (reference sequence). The CDR3 sequence: CASSIGLNTGELFF. CDR3 sequence (DNA): TGTGCCAGTAGTATAGGACTGAACACCGGGGAGCTGTTTTTT.

V and J are TRBV28 and TRBJ1-1; D remains unclear. In germline, CDR1 is MDHEN, CDR2 SYDVKM. The CDR3 consists of 15 residues. Trimming removed 4 bases from V and 0 bases from J, with 12 bases in between. The DNA for the CDR3 is TGTGCCAGCAGTTCCCTCGGGTCGATGAACACTGAAGCTTTCTTT. Translation gives CASSSLGSMNTEAFF.

This rearrangement joins TRBV7-2 to TRBJ1-6, with D possibly matching TRBD1 (5 bases). This CDR3 has 15 residues. The ends were cut back, 8 bases at V and 7 bases at J, with 18 bases in the middle. Germline CDR1 SGHTA, CDR2 FQGNSA. The CDR3 DNA reads TGTGCCAGCTCACTCTCTGGGGGAGGGAATTCACCCCTCCACTTT. Translated, it gives CASSLSGGGNSPLHF. The whole variable domain, remainder taken from reference TRBV7-2 and TRBJ1-6, is GAGVSQSPSNKVTEKGKDVELRCDPISGHTALYWYRQSLGQGLEFLIYFQGNSAPDKSGLPSDRFSAERTGGSVSTLTIQRTQQEDSAVYLCASSLSGGGNSPLHFGNGTRLTVT.